The source of this T cell receptor beta chain is a study of blood T cell repertoires in COVID-19. Whole-study context: Samples of COVID-19 (acute and convalescent) were obtained from the United States, Italy and Spain. T cells, B-cell-depleted T cells, or PBMCs provided the cDNA or gDNA that served as material.

Methods used by the authors: Reference gene primers were amplified, and this amplification served to estimate nucleated cell counts. Profiling relied on immunoSEQ multiplex PCR, and the TCRdb table lists in-frame clones only, not all of them. V, J and clone size derive from that table, while D and trimming were established from the DNA sequence. Found here are roughly 82,000 clones, around 88% of them singletons; the top ten hold about a sixth. The sample consisted of peripheral blood. The receptor was derived from a woman aged 55-69 years with acute or convalescent COVID-19.

CDR3 loop: CATARGGGYEQYF. The CDR3 DNA follows: TGTGCCACCGCGCGGGGGGGCGGCTACGAGCAGTACTTC. The V and J genes are TRBV25-1 and TRBJ2-7; 9 nucleotides agree with TRBD2. CDR1 MGHDK and CDR2 SYGVNS come from the germline V gene. V gave up 10 bases and J gave up 3 bases; unmatched junction bases: 7. This CDR3 comprises 13 residues.